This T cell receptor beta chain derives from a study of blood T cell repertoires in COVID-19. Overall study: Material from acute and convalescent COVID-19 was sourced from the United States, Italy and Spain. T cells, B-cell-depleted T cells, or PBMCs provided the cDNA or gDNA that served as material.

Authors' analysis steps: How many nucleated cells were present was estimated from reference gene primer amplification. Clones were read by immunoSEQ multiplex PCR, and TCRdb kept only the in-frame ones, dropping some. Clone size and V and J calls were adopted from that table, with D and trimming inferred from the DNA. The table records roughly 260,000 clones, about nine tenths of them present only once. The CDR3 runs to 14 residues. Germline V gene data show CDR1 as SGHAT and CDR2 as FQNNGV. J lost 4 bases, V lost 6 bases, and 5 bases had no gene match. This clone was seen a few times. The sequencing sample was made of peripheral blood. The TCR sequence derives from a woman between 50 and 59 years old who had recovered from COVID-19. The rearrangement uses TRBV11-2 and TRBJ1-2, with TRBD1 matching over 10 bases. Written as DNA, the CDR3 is TGTGCCAGCAGAGGGACAGGGGCCGGCTATGGCTACACCTTC. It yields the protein CASRGTGAGYGYTF.